Below, one T cell receptor (beta chain) is given with its context. Only one count was recorded for this clonotype. Its recognized antigen is unknown. No much larger clone exists at a distance of one base, and base qualities are not known. A solitary read yields weak support. The data are from a study of precursors of human CD4 cytotoxic T cells (dated by TCRdb to the late 2010s). Turning to the overall study: CD4+ memory subsets from around 13 donors in total were covered by the bulk TCR-seq analysis. TCR-seq analysis of approximately 15 donors yielded TCRalpha and TCRbeta chain sequences (table S7).

To test a precursor-effector relationship among CD4 cytotoxic T cells, bulk UMI-based TCR sequencing was performed on four sorted CD4+ memory subsets (TCM, TEM, IL-7Rhigh TEMRA, IL-7R- TEMRA). Cells were obtained from peripheral blood mononuclear cells isolated from human blood. V loses 1 base, J loses 6 bases, and the germline ends lie 17 bases apart. Its CDR3 holds 15 amino acids, cysteine through phenylalanine. The sequence is cut down to CDR3 DNA, 45 bases in frame from base 1. Reading the germline V gene gives CDR1 SQVTM and CDR2 ANQGSEA. For sequencing, an Illumina MiSeq was employed. As for the original processing: Repertoire diversity was measured with the Shannon-Wiener index computed in VDJtools. TCRbeta clonotypes with a clonotype frequency of at least 3 were defined as expanded. The public reads were reanalyzed by TCRdb: fastp trimming at Q25, MiXCR alignment, in-frame beta chains only. Entries that share a CDR3 protein sequence are merged under the most common genes and DNA. What appears here as the V and J calls and clone size reflects TCRdb's work, not the paper's. The sample has roughly 190 distinct CDR3 sequences on record, approximately 42% of them singletons. The biggest ten clones account for approximately 58% of the sample.

Paper-wide results and their limitations: The limitation that the direction of differentiation between precursor and effector cells cannot be definitively established by a human observational design was noted by the authors. Expanded effector clonotypes made up a larger fraction of IL-7Rhigh TEMRA clonotypes than of TEM or TCM clonotypes. More restricted TCR repertoires, with lower diversity and more expanded clonotypes, were shown by IL-7Rhigh and IL-7R- TEMRA subsets than by TCM and TEM subsets. Only about 95% of the 14 donors were included in some of the bulk TCR-seq comparisons, which suggests that not every subset was available for every donor.

This receptor was taken from a human donor in good health. The V and J genes are TRBV29-1 and TRBJ2-3, with no reliable assignment of the D segment. The sequencing input was memory CD4+ T cells from blood (PBMCs). The nucleotide sequence is TGCAGCGTTGAAGCCCCCCCCGATGCGCTGGATACGCAGTATTTT. Its translation is CSVEAPPDALDTQYF.